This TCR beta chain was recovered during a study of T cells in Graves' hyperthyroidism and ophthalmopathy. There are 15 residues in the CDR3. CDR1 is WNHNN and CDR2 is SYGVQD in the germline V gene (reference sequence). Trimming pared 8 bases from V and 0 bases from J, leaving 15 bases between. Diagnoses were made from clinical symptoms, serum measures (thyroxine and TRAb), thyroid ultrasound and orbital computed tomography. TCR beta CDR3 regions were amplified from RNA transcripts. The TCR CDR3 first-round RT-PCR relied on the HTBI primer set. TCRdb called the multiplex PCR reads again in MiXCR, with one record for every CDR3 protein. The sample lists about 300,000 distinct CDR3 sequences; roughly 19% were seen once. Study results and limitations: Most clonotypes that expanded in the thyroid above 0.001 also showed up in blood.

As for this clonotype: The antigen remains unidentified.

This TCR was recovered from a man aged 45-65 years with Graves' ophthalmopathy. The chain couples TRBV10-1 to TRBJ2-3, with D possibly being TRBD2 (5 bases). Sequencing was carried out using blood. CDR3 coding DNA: TGCGCCAGCTCGACGGGAATTTCTAGCACAGATACGCAGTATTTT. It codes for CASSTGISSTDTQYF.